What follows are 2 T cell receptor beta chains derived from one specimen sequenced in a study of CD8 T cells in ankylosing spondylitis. MiXCR, applied by TCRdb to the 5' RACE reads, yields one record per CDR3 protein. The sample lists 50,000 to 70,000 distinct CDR3 sequences, 6.2% occurring once. Sequencing input: synovial fluid, either unsorted or a sorted T cell fraction (not recorded which). The receptors were gathered from a male donor with ankylosing spondylitis.

The sample holds many counts of this clonotype. V gene TRBV7-2 combines with J gene TRBJ1-1, with no clear D. The CDR3 is 13 residues long. Germline V gene data show CDR1 as SGHTA and CDR2 as FQGNSA. The ends were cut back, 1 base at V and 4 bases at J, with 7 bases in the middle. CDR3: CASSLDPGTEAFF. The CDR3 DNA is TGTGCCAGCAGCTTAGACCCGGGCACTGAAGCTTTCTTT.

Ten or more counts support this clonotype. The rearrangement joins TRBV7-3 to TRBJ2-1; a possible D gene is TRBD2 (6 bases). Germline V gene sequence: CDR1 SGHTA, CDR2 FQGTGA. This CDR3 contains 15 residues. Trimming stripped 2 bases from V and 0 bases from J, with 8 bases between. The CDR3 DNA follows: TGTGCCAGCAGCTTATCTAGCGCCTCCTACAATGAGCAGTTCTTC. Translated: CASSLSSASYNEQFF.